One and the same sample provided the 26 T cell receptor beta chains below, sequenced in a study of shared clonotypes between healthy human individuals. Using immunoSEQ multiplex PCR, the repertoire was profiled, and TCRdb retains in-frame clones only, with some absent. The table has 2 million to 2.5 million clones, 95% seen once; the top ten hold 0.13%. Source material: naive CD4+ T cells sorted from blood. The subset here: CD45RA+ positively selected. Receptors were obtained from a young man in good health.

The CDR3 protein is CASSLGRSGSFRKTQYF. In nucleotides, the CDR3 is TGTGCCAGCAGCTTAGGGCGGAGCGGGAGTTTTAGAAAGACCCAGTACTTC. The V call is TRBV13, the J call TRBJ2-5; 8 nucleotides align to TRBD2. The CDR3 is 17 residues long. The junction had 12 bases not matched to a gene; V was cut back by 0 bases and J by 6 bases. Germline assignment: CDR1 PRHDT and CDR2 FYEKMQ (reference sequence).

The gene calls are TRBV19 and TRBJ1-6; 7 bases align to TRBD1. Germline V gene sequence: CDR1 LNHDA, CDR2 SQIVND (reference sequence). The CDR3 extends over 15 amino acids. V lost 8 bases and J lost 6; bases outside the gene matches: 10. The CDR3 sequence: CASGETGMGNSPLHF. In DNA, the CDR3 is TGTGCCAGTGGAGAGACAGGGATGGGTAATTCACCCCTCCACTTT.

J is TRBJ1-6 and V is TRBV4-1; 7 positions match TRBD1. CDR1 is MGHRA and CDR2 is YSYEKL in the germline V gene. The J segment lost 7 bases and the V segment lost 1 base, leaving 4 bases of the junction unmatched. CDR3 length: 15 amino acids. The CDR3 spells CASSQVDRANSPLHF. The CDR3 coding sequence is TGCGCCAGCAGCCAAGTCGACAGGGCCAATTCACCCCTCCACTTT.

J is TRBJ2-3 and V is TRBV5-4, with 10 bases matching TRBD2. The CDR3 sequence is 14 residues long. Trimming at V came to 3 bases and at J to 6 bases, leaving 4 bases not matched to a gene. Germline V gene lookup returns CDR1 SGHNT and CDR2 YYREEE (reference sequence). Here the CDR3 DNA reads TGTGCCAGCAGCTCAGCGGGAGGGCCCGATACGCAGTATTTT. It encodes CASSSAGGPDTQYF.

Comments on this clone: This same CDR3 is encoded by further DNA sequences in the sample. This chain links TRBV10-3 with TRBJ2-2; D tentatively reads TRBD1 or TRBD2 (5 bases each). The CDR3 loop spans 16 amino acids. Trimming removed 0 bases at V and 4 bases at J, with 12 bases between. Germline CDR1 ENHRY, CDR2 SYGVKD. CDR3 region: CAISESTGRGTGELFF. The CDR3 DNA sequence: TGTGCCATCAGTGAGTCAACGGGACGCGGCACCGGGGAGCTGTTTTTT.

This sequence joins TRBV5-5 and TRBJ2-5, with a tentative D call TRBD1 (5 bases). V lost 4 bases and J lost 2, with 12 bases in between. Germline loops: CDR1 SGHKS, CDR2 YYEKEE (reference sequence). CDR3 length: 14 amino acids. The CDR3 DNA sequence: TGTGCCAGCAGCCCTAGGCAGGGACAAGAGACCCAGTACTTC. This codes for CASSPRQGQETQYF.

Turning to this clone: This same CDR3 is encoded by further DNA sequences in the sample. V usage is TRBV5-1 and J usage is TRBJ1-3, with D hard to call. From germline, CDR1 is SGHRS and CDR2 YFSETQ. V was pared by 4 bases and J by 1 base, with 6 bases between. The CDR3 runs to 13 residues. DNA for the CDR3: TGCGCCAGCAGCGTAGATTCTGGAAACACCATATATTTT. Translated, it gives CASSVDSGNTIYF.

The chain couples TRBV7-2 to TRBJ2-7; D perhaps matches TRBD2 (6 bases). CDR1 and CDR2 from the germline V gene are SGHTA and FQGNSA. V was cut by 0 bases and J by 2 bases, with 11 bases left in between. This CDR3 comprises 15 residues. CDR3 residues: CASSLAAGNPYEQYF. In nucleotides, the CDR3 is TGTGCCAGCAGCTTAGCGGCGGGGAATCCCTACGAGCAGTACTTC.

This chain joins TRBV30 and TRBJ1-6, with no clear D. The CDR3 totals 13 residues. From germline, CDR1 is GTSNPN and CDR2 SVGIG (reference sequence). Trimming took 1 base from V and 6 from J, leaving 7 bases between them. CDR3 bases: TGTGCCTGGAGTGGGCAGGCTAATTCACCCCTCCACTTT. Amino acids: CAWSGQANSPLHF.

This chain links TRBV20-1 with TRBJ1-4; D is uncertain. This CDR3 comprises 11 residues. V dropped 5 bases and J dropped 2 bases, with 3 bases sitting between them. CDR1 and CDR2 (germline): DFQATT, SNEGSKA (reference sequence). In nucleotides, the CDR3 is TGCAGTGCTCTGACTAATGAAAAACTGTTTTTT. Its translation: CSALTNEKLFF.

The chain couples TRBV14 to TRBJ2-5, with D unresolved. This CDR3 is 12 amino acids long. V was shortened by 8 bases and J by 5 bases, with 12 bases between the two germline ends. Germline CDR1 SGHDN, CDR2 FVKESK. The CDR3 bases are TGTGCCAGCGCCGCTAGGGCCGAGACCCAGTACTTC. Residues: CASAARAETQYF.

This chain connects TRBV7-9 to TRBJ2-3; 11 bases agree with TRBD2. V trimming: 4 bases; J trimming: 0 bases; junction bases outside the gene matches: 3. This CDR3 contains 16 residues. Germline V gene lookup returns CDR1 SEHNR and CDR2 FQNEAQ (reference sequence). In nucleotides, the CDR3 is TGTGCCAGCAGCTGGGGACTAGCGGAAAGCACAGATACGCAGTATTTT. Translating gives CASSWGLAESTDTQYF. The complete variable domain, with remaining parts taken from reference TRBV7-9 and TRBJ2-3, reads DTGVSQNPRHKITKRGQNVTFRCDPISEHNRLYWYRQTLGQGPEFLTYFQNEAQLEKSRLLSDRFSAERPKGSFSTLEIQRTEQGDSAMYLCASSWGLAESTDTQYFGPGTRLTVL.

The rearrangement joins TRBV5-4 to TRBJ1-5; D ambiguous. Between the trimmed V and J ends, which lost 0 bases and 3 bases, there was a span of 7 bases. This CDR3 is built from 14 residues. CDR1 and CDR2 (germline): SGHNT, YYREEE (reference sequence). CDR3 bases: TGTGCCAGCAGCTTGGAGCCGAACAATCAGCCCCAGCATTTT. Protein product: CASSLEPNNQPQHF. Variable domain in full (rest from reference TRBV5-4 and TRBJ1-5): ETGVTQSPTHLIKTRGQQVTLRCSSQSGHNTVSWYQQALGQGPQFIFQYYREEENGRGNFPPRFSGLQFPNYSSELNVNALELDDSALYLCASSLEPNNQPQHFGDGTRLSIL.

This chain joins TRBV6-6 and TRBJ2-3, with D possibly being TRBD2 (5 bases). Germline loops: CDR1 MNHNY, CDR2 SVGAGI (reference sequence). V dropped 6 bases and J dropped 0 bases, with 10 bases sitting between them. The CDR3 covers 14 residues. The CDR3 here is CASRERPSTDTQYF. Written as DNA, the CDR3 is TGTGCCAGCAGGGAGCGGCCTAGCACAGATACGCAGTATTTT.

The gene calls are TRBV4-1 and TRBJ2-5, with TRBD1 as a possible D gene (6 bases). Trimming pared 0 bases from V and 0 bases from J, leaving 14 bases between. CDR1 MGHRA and CDR2 YSYEKL come from the germline V gene. The CDR3 is 17 residues long. CDR3 loop: CASSQDVVGQYQETQYF. The DNA for the CDR3 is TGCGCCAGCAGCCAAGACGTCGTCGGACAGTACCAAGAGACCCAGTACTTC.

The CDR3 coding sequence is TGTGCCAGCAGTCAGGGACAGAGGCACGAGCAGTACTTC. Protein product: CASSQGQRHEQYF. The chain joins TRBV5-6 to TRBJ2-7; 7 bases agree with TRBD1. Trimming took 5 bases from V and 5 from J; bases not matched to a gene: 7. The germline V gene has CDR1 SGHDT and CDR2 YYEEEE. The CDR3 is 13 amino acids.

The CDR3 region has the DNA TGTGCCAGCAGTTCGAAGGGGGGGGGCACAGATACGCAGTATTTT. Translation gives CASSSKGGGTDTQYF. The genes are TRBV28 and TRBJ2-3; TRBD2 is a possible D gene (7 bases). The ends were cut back, 4 bases at V and 1 base at J, with 12 bases in the middle. Germline CDR1 MDHEN, CDR2 SYDVKM. This CDR3 has 15 amino acids.

The gene calls are TRBV6-1 and TRBJ2-3; 14 nucleotides match TRBD2. The length of the CDR3 is 16 residues. Unmatched junction bases numbered 6, after V lost 4 bases and J lost 6 bases. CDR1 is MNHNS, CDR2 SASEGT, per germline. CDR3 nucleotides: TGTGCCAGCAGTGCCGGGACTAGCGGGAGAGGGGATACGCAGTATTTT. This sequence encodes CASSAGTSGRGDTQYF.

The chain has TRBV5-5 and TRBJ2-3; D assignment may be TRBD1 or TRBD2 (5 bases each). With 1 base removed from V and 5 bases from J, the gap between germline ends came to 17 bases. Germline CDR1 reads SGHKS; CDR2 reads YYEKEE (reference sequence). CDR3 length equals 16 residues. Written as DNA, the CDR3 is TGTGCCAGCAGCTTGTATGGGACCAGCTTAGGAGATACGCAGTATTTT. This codes for CASSLYGTSLGDTQYF.

The genes are TRBV2 and TRBJ1-6; D may be TRBD1 (6 bases). Trimming took off 6 bases at V and 6 bases at J, with 21 bases between the two ends. The CDR3 length is 17 residues. From germline, CDR1 is SNHLY and CDR2 FYNNEI. The CDR3 reads CASRGRGSATSNSPLHF. The CDR3 coding sequence is TGTGCCAGCAGAGGGAGGGGGTCAGCCACGTCTAATTCACCCCTCCACTTT. The full variable domain, its missing parts supplied by reference TRBV2 and TRBJ1-6, is EPEVTQTPSHQVTQMGQEVILRCVPISNHLYFYWYRQILGQKVEFLVSFYNNEISEKSEIFDDQFSVERPDGSNFTLKIRSTKLEDSAMYFCASRGRGSATSNSPLHFGNGTRLTVT.

The V call is TRBV7-6, the J call TRBJ2-1; a possible D gene is TRBD2 (6 bases). Germline CDR1 and CDR2: SGHVS and FNYEAQ. The CDR3 has 18 residues. Trimming cost V 5 bases and J 2 bases, with 22 bases left between them. The CDR3 here is CASSTLRTERVAYNEQFF. Written as DNA, the CDR3 is TGTGCCAGCAGCACGCTTCGAACGGAGCGGGTTGCCTACAATGAGCAGTTCTTC.

This clone was picked up one time. The V call is TRBV10-3, the J call TRBJ2-1; 10 nucleotides match TRBD2. Per the germline V gene, CDR1 is ENHRY and CDR2 is SYGVKD. The V segment lost 4 bases and the J segment 5 bases; nucleotides outside the gene matches: 5. The CDR3 is 15 residues long. The DNA of the CDR3 is TGTGCCATCAGTGGACTAGCGGGCCTCGACAATGAGCAGTTCTTC. This translates into CAISGLAGLDNEQFF.

J is TRBJ2-3 and V is TRBV7-9; D perhaps matches TRBD2 (5 bases). V was trimmed by 3 bases and J by 2 bases, leaving 15 bases between them. Germline loops: CDR1 SEHNR, CDR2 FQNEAQ (reference sequence). The CDR3 is made up of 16 amino acids. This CDR3 reads CASSLPGRGPTDTQYF. CDR3 nucleotides: TGTGCCAGCAGCTTGCCCGGAAGAGGGCCCACAGATACGCAGTATTTT.

The CDR3 nucleotides are TGTGCCAGTAGTATAGGGGACACTACCTACGAGCAGTACTTC. Translated, it gives CASSIGDTTYEQYF. J is TRBJ2-7 and V is TRBV19; possibly TRBD1 for D (6 bases). V was trimmed by 1 base and J by 2 bases, leaving 9 bases between them. The CDR3 loop spans 14 amino acids. CDR1 is LNHDA and CDR2 is SQIVND in the germline V gene (reference sequence). The full variable domain, in which reference TRBV19 and TRBJ2-7 provide the parts outside the CDR3, is DGGITQSPKYLFRKEGQNVTLSCEQNLNHDAMYWYRQDPGQGLRLIYYSQIVNDFQKGDIAEGYSVSREKKESFPLTVTSAQKNPTAFYLCASSIGDTTYEQYFGPGTRLTVT.

The chain links TRBV6-5 to TRBJ1-1; maybe TRBD1 (6 bases). Germline V gene sequence: CDR1 MNHEY, CDR2 SVGAGI. The CDR3 consists of 14 residues. The V and J ends lost 6 bases and 5 bases respectively, with 16 bases between them. CDR3 bases: TGTGCCAGCAGACCAACAGGGTCATCTACTGAAGCTTTCTTT. Translated: CASRPTGSSTEAFF.

The genes are TRBV28 and TRBJ1-6; 9 nucleotides agree with TRBD1. Trimming removed 3 bases from V and 7 bases from J; junction bases left unmatched: 4. There are 15 residues in the CDR3. CDR1 is MDHEN, CDR2 SYDVKM, per germline. The CDR3 DNA reads TGTGCCAGCAGTTTTCACACAGGGGGCAATTCACCCCTCCACTTT. Amino acids: CASSFHTGGNSPLHF. Full variable domain (rest looked up from reference TRBV28 and TRBJ1-6): DVKVTQSSRYLVKRTGEKVFLECVQDMDHENMFWYRQDPGLGLRLIYFSYDVKMKEKGDIPEGYSVSREKKERFSLILESASTNQTSMYLCASSFHTGGNSPLHFGNGTRLTVT.